These 32 T cell receptor beta chains share one sample of origin, sequenced in a study of CD8+CD57+ T cells in acquired aplastic anemia. Genomic DNA templated the TCR beta VDJ and CDR3 profiling. TCRdb processed the reads anew with MiXCR; each CDR3 protein has one entry. The table shows approximately 65,000 distinct CDR3 sequences, with around 55% occurring only once. Specimen: sorted CD4+, CD8+, or CD8+CD57+ T cells (not recorded which) from PBMCs. The receptor set was obtained from a human donor in good health, serving as a control.

This clonotype was counted ten times or more. The chain recombines TRBV29-1 with TRBJ1-1; D is undetermined. The germline V and J ends were trimmed by 5 bases and 1 base, with 8 bases remaining between them. This CDR3 is built from 12 residues. Germline assignment: CDR1 SQVTM and CDR2 ANQGSEA. CDR3 nucleotides: TGCAGCGTTTTCAATGGGAACACTGAAGCTTTCTTT. It is translated as CSVFNGNTEAFF.

The V call is TRBV19, the J call TRBJ2-6; D possibly uses TRBD1 or TRBD2 (5 bases each). Germline loops: CDR1 LNHDA, CDR2 SQIVND (reference sequence). V lost 6 bases and J lost 0, with 6 bases in between. CDR3 length: 14 residues. CDR3 residues: CASRRGSGANVLTF. The CDR3 DNA follows: TGTGCCAGTAGGAGGGGCTCTGGGGCCAACGTCCTGACTTTC.

This chain joins TRBV2 and TRBJ1-6; D remains ambiguous. This CDR3 is 15 amino acids long. The V gene's germline CDR1 is SNHLY and CDR2 FYNNEI. Trimming pared 0 bases from V and 7 bases from J, leaving 10 bases between. The CDR3 coding sequence is TGTGCCAGCAGTGAAGCTCCGGGGAGCAATTCACCCCTCCACTTT. It codes for CASSEAPGSNSPLHF.

V gene TRBV7-9 combines with J gene TRBJ2-5; 7 bases match TRBD1. There are 15 residues in the CDR3. The germline gives CDR1 SEHNR, CDR2 FQNEAQ (reference sequence). V was pared by 6 bases and J by 4 bases, with 11 bases of the junction left unmatched. The DNA for the CDR3 is TGTGCCAGCAGTGTGGGAACAGGGGTGGGAGAGACCCAGTACTTC. Its translation: CASSVGTGVGETQYF.

The chain has TRBV5-1 and TRBJ2-1; 9 positions agree with TRBD2. The CDR3 runs to 16 residues. Germline trimming cut 2 bases from V and 1 base from J; bases unmatched to any gene: 4. The germline V gene has CDR1 SGHRS and CDR2 YFSETQ. CDR3 coding DNA: TGCGCCAGCAGCTTCCTAGCGGGATATTCCTACAATGAGCAGTTCTTC. It codes for CASSFLAGYSYNEQFF.

The gene calls are TRBV2 and TRBJ2-1; D gene unclear. CDR3 length: 15 residues. The germline V gene has CDR1 SNHLY and CDR2 FYNNEI. Trimming removed 4 bases at V and 8 bases at J, with 18 bases between. The CDR3 here is CASSVSPNRPDEQFF. CDR3 sequence (DNA): TGTGCCAGCAGTGTCTCTCCGAACAGACCCGATGAGCAGTTCTTC.

This clonotype showed up just a few times. It may be a read error: a sequence one base away is much more abundant. The rearrangement uses TRBV9 and TRBJ1-3, with D unclear. CDR3 size: 15 residues. Germline CDR1 and CDR2: SGDLS and YYNGEE. CDR3: CACSPARGFGNTIYF. The CDR3 region has the DNA TGTGCCTGCAGCCCAGCGCGAGGGTTTGGAAACACCATATATTTT.

This clonotype showed up many times. This chain joins TRBV19 and TRBJ1-5; 8 nucleotides match TRBD1. The CDR3 has 18 residues. Trimming removed 3 bases from V and 3 bases from J; junction bases left unmatched: 13. CDR1 is LNHDA, CDR2 SQIVND, per germline (reference sequence). As DNA, the CDR3 is TGTGCCAGTAGTATTTACGCTCGACAGGGGAGAAACAATCAGCCCCAGCATTTT. Protein: CASSIYARQGRNNQPQHF.

This clonotype was recorded many times. This chain connects TRBV5-1 to TRBJ1-6; 8 nucleotides agree with TRBD1. The CDR3 runs to 15 residues. Unmatched junction bases numbered 4, after V lost 0 bases and J lost 8 bases. Germline V gives CDR1 SGHRS, CDR2 YFSETQ. CDR3 protein: CASSLAVTGDSPLHF. CDR3 nucleotide sequence: TGCGCCAGCAGCTTGGCCGTGACAGGGGATTCACCCCTCCACTTT.

This clonotype is categorized as medium-sized (0.01 to 0.1%). This chain joins TRBV7-8 and TRBJ1-1; possibly TRBD1 for D (5 bases). There are 12 residues in the CDR3. V was cut by 5 bases and J by 7 bases, with 11 bases left in between. Per the germline V gene, CDR1 is SGHVS and CDR2 is FQNEAQ. Here the CDR3 reads CASSPFDSEAFF. In DNA form, the CDR3 reads TGTGCCAGCAGCCCTTTTGACAGTGAAGCTTTCTTT.

This clonotype came up many times. The chain employs TRBV7-9 and TRBJ2-1; 9 nucleotides agree with TRBD1. Germline V lookup: CDR1 SEHNR, CDR2 FQNEAQ (reference sequence). V lost 5 bases to trimming and J lost 3 bases; unmatched junction nucleotides: 5. The CDR3 has 15 residues. The CDR3 region is CASSIRQGGYNEQFF. CDR3 nucleotides: TGTGCCAGCAGCATAAGACAGGGGGGCTACAATGAGCAGTTCTTC.

V and J are TRBV7-2 and TRBJ1-1, with D unresolved. With 5 bases removed from V and 4 bases from J, the gap between germline ends came to 11 bases. Germline V lookup: CDR1 SGHTA, CDR2 FQGNSA. CDR3 length: 13 residues. CDR3 sequence (DNA): TGTGCCAGCAGCCCCACCCGCGGCACTGAAGCTTTCTTT. Its translation: CASSPTRGTEAFF.

This clonotype is categorized as medium-sized. The chain employs TRBV24-1 and TRBJ1-5, with a possible D match to TRBD1 (5 bases). Germline V gives CDR1 KGHDR, CDR2 SFDVKD. The CDR3 is made up of 15 amino acids. V was trimmed by 3 bases and J by 2 bases, leaving 10 bases between them. CDR3 bases: TGTGCCACCAGTGATGGGGGTAACGGCAATCAGCCCCAGCATTTT. Translated, it gives CATSDGGNGNQPQHF.

About this clonotype itself: A junction end diverges from the germline sequence, so it may reflect a read error. The rearrangement links TRBV3-1 to TRBJ1-6, with D possibly matching TRBD1 (5 bases). Per the germline V gene, CDR1 is LGHDT and CDR2 is YNNKEL (reference sequence). This CDR3 region has 14 residues. The CDR3 coding sequence is TGCGCCAGCAGACAGACAAGATCTAATTCACCCCTCCACTTT. This sequence encodes CASRQTRSNSPLHF.

The V call is TRBV7-9, the J call TRBJ2-1, with D hard to call. This CDR3 spans 12 amino acids. V was clipped by 6 bases and J by 8 bases, with 11 bases between them. Germline V gene data show CDR1 as SEHNR and CDR2 as FQNEAQ (reference sequence). The CDR3 DNA sequence: TGTGCCAGCAGTTCCCCGGGTGATGAGCAGTTCTTC. Encoded protein: CASSSPGDEQFF.

A word on this clonotype: Germline is not matched at one junction end, which may reflect a read error. The chain joins TRBV7-2 to TRBJ2-7, with D perhaps matching TRBD2 (7 bases). CDR3 length equals 14 residues. The germline V gene encodes CDR1 SGHTA and CDR2 FQGNSA. The DNA for the CDR3 is TGCGCCAGCAGCTTAGACGGGGGGCCCTACGAGCAGTACTTC. Encoded protein: CASSLDGGPYEQYF.

The rearrangement uses TRBV10-3 and TRBJ2-7; 7 bases line up with TRBD2. The germline CDR1 and CDR2 sequences are ENHRY and SYGVKD. The CDR3 is 14 amino acids. Trimming cost V 5 bases and J 3 bases; bases outside gene matches: 7. CDR3 amino acids: CAISPSGMNYEQYF. The CDR3 nucleotides are TGTGCCATCAGTCCCAGCGGGATGAACTACGAGCAGTACTTC.

As to this clonotype: This sequence may be a read error, since a much larger clone differs from it by one base. The chain couples TRBV6-1 to TRBJ1-2; the match to TRBD1 covers 7 bases. CDR1 is MNHNS and CDR2 is SASEGT in the germline V gene. This CDR3 has 14 residues. Here the CDR3 reads CASIRDSSSYGHTF. DNA for the CDR3: TGTGCCAGCATCCGGGACAGCTCTTCGTATGGCCACACCTTC.

V usage is TRBV2 and J usage is TRBJ2-2, with TRBD1 matching 8 bases. The CDR3 runs 16 residues. V gave up 10 bases and J gave up 5 bases; unmatched junction bases: 15. The germline V gene has CDR1 SNHLY and CDR2 FYNNEI. CDR3 loop: CATISVDRGRTGELFF. The CDR3 DNA reads as TGTGCCACCATCTCTGTCGACAGGGGAAGGACCGGGGAGCTGTTTTTT.

This clonotype was found a few times. V usage is TRBV10-3 and J usage is TRBJ2-7; D may match TRBD1 or TRBD2 (5 bases each). Germline CDR1 is ENHRY and CDR2 is SYGVKD. This CDR3 has 14 residues. With 3 bases removed from V and 0 bases from J, the gap between germline ends came to 9 bases. The CDR3 loop is CAISDAGSSYEQYF. The DNA for the CDR3 is TGTGCCATCAGTGATGCAGGGAGCTCCTACGAGCAGTACTTC.

This chain connects TRBV19 to TRBJ2-5; perhaps D is TRBD1 or TRBD2 (5 bases each). This CDR3 comprises 15 residues. CDR1 and CDR2 from the germline V gene are LNHDA and SQIVND (reference sequence). Trimming took 3 bases from V and 2 from J, leaving 13 bases between them. CDR3 residues: CASSIGDGSQETQYF. The DNA for the CDR3 is TGTGCCAGTAGTATTGGGGACGGATCTCAAGAGACCCAGTACTTC.

The chain uses TRBV10-3 and TRBJ2-5; 10 bases fit TRBD2. The germline CDR1 and CDR2 sequences are ENHRY and SYGVKD. The CDR3 extends over 16 amino acids. V lost 0 bases and J lost 4; bases outside the gene matches: 5. CDR3 DNA sequence: TGTGCCATCAGTGAGTCGATGACTAGCGGGCGAGAGACCCAGTACTTC. Its translation: CAISESMTSGRETQYF.

The genes are TRBV10-3 and TRBJ2-7, with TRBD1 matching 8 bases. The germline V gene encodes CDR1 ENHRY and CDR2 SYGVKD. V lost 3 bases and J lost 6; bases outside the gene matches: 10. There are 15 residues in the CDR3. In nucleotides, the CDR3 is TGTGCCATCAGTGACCCCGGACAGGGTGTTGCCGAGCAGTACTTC. Encoded protein: CAISDPGQGVAEQYF.

Many counts were recorded for this clonotype. V and J are TRBV5-6 and TRBJ2-1; D unclear. CDR3 size: 11 residues. Germline CDR1 is SGHDT and CDR2 is YYEEEE. The V end was cut by 2 bases, the J end by 8 bases, with 5 bases between. CDR3 region: CASSFLHEQFF. As DNA, the CDR3 is TGTGCCAGCAGCTTTCTGCATGAGCAGTTCTTC.

This chain links TRBV4-1 with TRBJ2-1, with TRBD1 identical over 7 bases. Germline V lookup: CDR1 MGHRA, CDR2 YSYEKL. V lost 1 base to trimming and J lost 6 bases; unmatched junction nucleotides: 3. The CDR3 loop spans 14 amino acids. The CDR3: CASSQGAGGNEQFF. CDR3 in DNA: TGCGCCAGCAGCCAAGGTGCAGGGGGCAATGAGCAGTTCTTC.

This clonotype turned up a few times. The chain carries TRBV7-9 and TRBJ2-1; D not certain. This CDR3 has 12 amino acids. Per germline, CDR1 SEHNR and CDR2 FQNEAQ (reference sequence). V lost 8 bases, J lost 4 bases, and 9 bases lay in between. CDR3 coding DNA: TGTGCCAGCTCCGATGTATACAATGAGCAGTTCTTC. This encodes CASSDVYNEQFF.

The rearrangement links TRBV29-1 to TRBJ1-2; a possible D gene is TRBD1 (6 bases). The CDR3 covers 12 residues. Trimming cost V 6 bases and J 4 bases, with 12 bases left between them. Germline V lookup: CDR1 SQVTM, CDR2 ANQGSEA. The CDR3 DNA sequence: TGCAGCGTCGAGCACAGGGCCTATGGCTACACCTTC. It encodes CSVEHRAYGYTF.

Ten or more counts support this clonotype. The chain is built from TRBV18 and TRBJ2-7, with D uncertain. The CDR3 spans 13 residues. Germline loops: CDR1 KGHSH, CDR2 LQKENI. V dropped 3 bases and J dropped 6 bases, with 12 bases sitting between them. This CDR3 is CASSPTAVAEQYF. DNA of the CDR3: TGTGCCAGCTCACCGACGGCCGTGGCCGAGCAGTACTTC.

This clonotype was observed at least ten times. The chain has TRBV19 and TRBJ2-1; tentative D call: TRBD2 (6 bases). The germline CDR1 and CDR2 sequences are LNHDA and SQIVND (reference sequence). The CDR3 runs 16 residues. V gave up 1 base and J gave up 0 bases, with 10 bases separating them. DNA for the CDR3: TGTGCCAGTAGTATAGCGGAGCGGGTCTCCTACAATGAGCAGTTCTTC. Encoded protein: CASSIAERVSYNEQFF.

The gene calls are TRBV19 and TRBJ2-7, with TRBD2 identical over 10 bases. The ends lost 3 bases at V and 2 bases at J; junction bases unmatched: 4. The CDR3 is made up of 15 amino acids. Per the germline V gene, CDR1 is LNHDA and CDR2 is SQIVND (reference sequence). The DNA for the CDR3 is TGTGCCAGTAGTATTGCTAGCGGGAGAACCTACGAGCAGTACTTC. It translates to CASSIASGRTYEQYF. Full variable domain (missing parts from reference TRBV19 and TRBJ2-7): DGGITQSPKYLFRKEGQNVTLSCEQNLNHDAMYWYRQDPGQGLRLIYYSQIVNDFQKGDIAEGYSVSREKKESFPLTVTSAQKNPTAFYLCASSIASGRTYEQYFGPGTRLTVT.

V usage is TRBV20-1 and J usage is TRBJ2-2; tentative D call: TRBD1 (6 bases). Trimming cost V 6 bases and J 0 bases, with 11 bases left between them. The CDR3 contains 14 residues. Germline V CDR1 and CDR2: DFQATT, SNEGSKA (reference sequence). The CDR3: CSADDRSNTGELFF. The CDR3 DNA sequence: TGCAGTGCCGACGACAGGTCGAACACCGGGGAGCTGTTTTTT.

This clonotype has a handful of counts. The J gene is TRBJ2-7, the V gene TRBV15; D is undetermined. V shed 0 bases and J shed 7 bases, with 10 bases lying between them. This CDR3 region has 13 residues. The germline V gene has CDR1 LNHNV and CDR2 YYDKDF (reference sequence). The CDR3 here is CATSRDRQTEQYF. The CDR3 DNA is TGTGCCACCAGCAGAGATAGACAAACAGAGCAGTACTTC.